A selection of T cell receptor beta chains follows, all from one sample in a study of CD8 T cells in Susac syndrome. One entry per CDR3 protein, called by TCRdb with MiXCR from the immunoSEQ multiplex PCR reads. Of about 150,000 distinct CDR3 sequences listed, about 91% were seen once; the top ten hold 0.08%. What was sequenced was CD4+ T cells from PBMCs. These receptors came from a human donor in good health. CDR3s include the opening cysteine and the closing phenylalanine or tryptophan. Each record gives: J gene, D gene, V gene, clone size, CDR3 DNA, CDR3 protein. D genes are given only for firm matches. Clone size is given for some rows only: seen once, a few or many times, or a class if the clone is expanded.

J gene: TRBJ2-1; D gene: NA; V gene: TRBV6-2/TRBV6-3; clone size: NA; CDR3 DNA: TGTGCCAGCAATCCCTTCGGGAGAAGCTCCTACAATGAGCAGTTCTTC; CDR3 protein: CASNPFGRSSYNEQFF
J gene: TRBJ2-7; D gene: TRBD1; V gene: TRBV30; clone size: NA; CDR3 DNA: TGTGCCTGGACTAGACAGGGCGAGCAGTACTTC; CDR3 protein: CAWTRQGEQYF
J gene: TRBJ1-5; D gene: NA; V gene: TRBV6-6; clone size: NA; CDR3 DNA: TGTGCCAGCAGCGAACATGGGAATCAGCCCCAGCATTTT; CDR3 protein: CASSEHGNQPQHF
J gene: TRBJ1-5; D gene: NA; V gene: TRBV2; clone size: once; CDR3 DNA: TGTGCCAGCAGTGATTTAACAGGCCGGCAGCCCCAGCATTTT; CDR3 protein: CASSDLTGRQPQHF
J gene: TRBJ1-2; D gene: TRBD1; V gene: TRBV30; clone size: NA; CDR3 DNA: TGTGCCTGGGGAGATGGGACAGGGAATGGCTACACCTTC; CDR3 protein: CAWGDGTGNGYTF
J gene: TRBJ2-1; D gene: NA; V gene: TRBV28; clone size: NA; CDR3 DNA: TGTGCCAGCAGTTACGAGGGGTACAATGAGCAGTTCTTC; CDR3 protein: CASSYEGYNEQFF
J gene: TRBJ1-1; D gene: NA; V gene: TRBV7-9; clone size: NA; CDR3 DNA: TGTGCCAGCAGCGCCAGTGGTACAGGCGTCCCGCCAGCTTTCTTT; CDR3 protein: CASSASGTGVPPAFF
J gene: TRBJ2-3; D gene: NA; V gene: TRBV29-1; clone size: NA; CDR3 DNA: TGCAGCGTCATCGAGCAGGGCACAGATACGCAGTATTTT; CDR3 protein: CSVIEQGTDTQYF
J gene: TRBJ1-1; D gene: NA; V gene: TRBV28; clone size: NA; CDR3 DNA: TGTGCCAGCAGTTTATATGGGAATATGGGAACTGAAGCTTTCTTT; CDR3 protein: CASSLYGNMGTEAFF
J gene: TRBJ1-2; D gene: NA; V gene: TRBV30; clone size: NA; CDR3 DNA: TGTGCCTCCCCAGAGAATTATGGCTACACCTTC; CDR3 protein: CASPENYGYTF
J gene: TRBJ2-7; D gene: TRBD2; V gene: TRBV24-1; clone size: NA; CDR3 DNA: TGTGCCACCAGTGATTCTCCTAGCGGGGAACCCCTCGAGCAGTACTTC; CDR3 protein: CATSDSPSGEPLEQYF
J gene: TRBJ2-1; D gene: NA; V gene: TRBV6-5; clone size: NA; CDR3 DNA: TGTGCCAGCAGTTACTCCTCGGACTTTTTCCATTACAATGAGCAGTTCTTC; CDR3 protein: CASSYSSDFFHYNEQFF
J gene: TRBJ2-7; D gene: NA; V gene: TRBV9; clone size: NA; CDR3 DNA: TGTGCCAGCAGCGTATACTCCTCGGGCGAGCAGTACTTC; CDR3 protein: CASSVYSSGEQYF
J gene: TRBJ1-1; D gene: NA; V gene: TRBV7-2; clone size: few; CDR3 DNA: TGTGCCAGCAGCTCCCGGAGGGTGGGGAACACTGAAGCTTTCTTT; CDR3 protein: CASSSRRVGNTEAFF
J gene: TRBJ1-1; D gene: TRBD1; V gene: TRBV16; clone size: NA; CDR3 DNA: TGTGCCAGCAGCCAACAGAAGGGACAGGGTGAAGCTTTCTTT; CDR3 protein: CASSQQKGQGEAFF
J gene: TRBJ1-3; D gene: TRBD1; V gene: TRBV7-9; clone size: NA; CDR3 DNA: TGTGCCAGCAGCGCGCGACAGGGGTTGGGCACCATATATTTT; CDR3 protein: CASSARQGLGTIYF
J gene: TRBJ1-1; D gene: NA; V gene: TRBV11-2; clone size: NA; CDR3 DNA: TGTGCCAGCAGCTTTGGGGGAGCACCTATGAACACTGAAGCTTTCTTT; CDR3 protein: CASSFGGAPMNTEAFF
J gene: TRBJ1-3; D gene: NA; V gene: TRBV6-6; clone size: NA; CDR3 DNA: TGTGCCAGCAGTTACTCGATAGGAAACACCATATATTTT; CDR3 protein: CASSYSIGNTIYF
J gene: TRBJ1-1; D gene: TRBD1; V gene: TRBV29-1; clone size: NA; CDR3 DNA: TGCAGCGTTGAGGGACAGGGAGATTACACTGAAGCTTTCTTT; CDR3 protein: CSVEGQGDYTEAFF
J gene: TRBJ1-6; D gene: NA; V gene: TRBV30; clone size: NA; CDR3 DNA: TGTGCCTGGAGTGTGGGAAACTATAATTCACCCCTCCACTTT; CDR3 protein: CAWSVGNYNSPLHF
J gene: TRBJ2-6; D gene: NA; V gene: TRBV5-1; clone size: NA; CDR3 DNA: TGCGCCAGCAGCTTGGACCCCGCTGGGGCCAACGTCCTGACTTTC; CDR3 protein: CASSLDPAGANVLTF
J gene: TRBJ1-1; D gene: NA; V gene: TRBV3-1; clone size: once; CDR3 DNA: TGTGCCAGCAGCCTGGGGCCTTCTGGGAACACTGAAGCTTTCTTT; CDR3 protein: CASSLGPSGNTEAFF
J gene: TRBJ2-3; D gene: NA; V gene: TRBV7-2; clone size: NA; CDR3 DNA: TGTGCCAGCAGCACCTTAACAGATACGCAGTATTTT; CDR3 protein: CASSTLTDTQYF
J gene: TRBJ1-1; D gene: TRBD1; V gene: TRBV20-1; clone size: NA; CDR3 DNA: TGCAGTGCATACAGGGGGCTTGGCACTGAAGCTTTCTTT; CDR3 protein: CSAYRGLGTEAFF
J gene: TRBJ2-2; D gene: TRBD1; V gene: TRBV10-1; clone size: NA; CDR3 DNA: TGCGCCAGCAGAGGACAGGGTTTTGGCGGGGAGCTGTTTTTT; CDR3 protein: CASRGQGFGGELFF
J gene: TRBJ2-3; D gene: TRBD2; V gene: TRBV20-1; clone size: NA; CDR3 DNA: TGCAGTGCTAGAGATTATTTCGGGACTAGCTCCCCAGATACGCAGTATTTT; CDR3 protein: CSARDYFGTSSPDTQYF
J gene: TRBJ1-1; D gene: NA; V gene: TRBV7-2; clone size: NA; CDR3 DNA: TGTGCCAGCAGCTTAGCCTATAACACTGAAGCTTTCTTT; CDR3 protein: CASSLAYNTEAFF
J gene: TRBJ1-2; D gene: TRBD1; V gene: TRBV28; clone size: NA; CDR3 DNA: TGTGCCAGCAGGCCGGGACAGGGAAGTGGCTACACCTTC; CDR3 protein: CASRPGQGSGYTF
J gene: TRBJ1-1; D gene: NA; V gene: TRBV5-1; clone size: NA; CDR3 DNA: TGCGCCAGCAGCCTGGACACCCAGAACACTGAAGCTTTCTTT; CDR3 protein: CASSLDTQNTEAFF
J gene: TRBJ2-7; D gene: TRBD2; V gene: TRBV10-3; clone size: once; CDR3 DNA: TGTGCCATCAGTGACCCGGGACTAGGACCCTACGAGCAGTACTTC; CDR3 protein: CAISDPGLGPYEQYF
J gene: TRBJ1-3; D gene: NA; V gene: TRBV28; clone size: NA; CDR3 DNA: TGTGCCAGCAGCCTTGGGGGGACCTCTGGAAACACCATATATTTT; CDR3 protein: CASSLGGTSGNTIYF
J gene: TRBJ1-2; D gene: NA; V gene: TRBV20-1; clone size: NA; CDR3 DNA: TGCAGTGCCTCCAATAACTATGGCTACACCTTC; CDR3 protein: CSASNNYGYTF
J gene: TRBJ2-1; D gene: TRBD2; V gene: TRBV20-1; clone size: NA; CDR3 DNA: TGCAGTGCTAGTCGGCTAGCGGGAGGGCCAGGGAATGAGCAGTTCTTC; CDR3 protein: CSASRLAGGPGNEQFF
J gene: TRBJ2-1; D gene: NA; V gene: TRBV10-3; clone size: NA; CDR3 DNA: TGTGCCATCAGTATCGGGGGAAGCTCCTACAATGAGCAGTTCTTC; CDR3 protein: CAISIGGSSYNEQFF
J gene: TRBJ1-5; D gene: NA; V gene: TRBV7-9; clone size: NA; CDR3 DNA: TGTGCCAGCAGCTTAGCGGGGGGGGACCGAGTTCAGCCCCAGCATTTT; CDR3 protein: CASSLAGGDRVQPQHF
J gene: TRBJ2-3; D gene: NA; V gene: TRBV20-1; clone size: NA; CDR3 DNA: TGCAGTGCTAGTAAACCAGGGGCCCAAGATACGCAGTATTTT; CDR3 protein: CSASKPGAQDTQYF
J gene: TRBJ2-2; D gene: TRBD2; V gene: TRBV6-1; clone size: NA; CDR3 DNA: TGTGCCAGCGGGGGACTAGCGGGGGGCGGGACCGGGGAGCTGTTTTTT; CDR3 protein: CASGGLAGGGTGELFF
J gene: TRBJ2-1; D gene: TRBD1; V gene: TRBV7-2; clone size: NA; CDR3 DNA: TGTGCCAGCAGCTTCCCCGGGACAGGGAACAATGAGCAGTTCTTC; CDR3 protein: CASSFPGTGNNEQFF
J gene: TRBJ2-4; D gene: NA; V gene: TRBV19; clone size: NA; CDR3 DNA: TGTGCCAGTAGTAGAGCCGGACAGTCAAACATTCAGTACTTC; CDR3 protein: CASSRAGQSNIQYF
J gene: TRBJ1-1; D gene: NA; V gene: TRBV6-1; clone size: NA; CDR3 DNA: TGTGCCAGCAGTAACAGGGACACTGAAGCTTTCTTT; CDR3 protein: CASSNRDTEAFF
J gene: TRBJ2-5; D gene: NA; V gene: TRBV5-1; clone size: NA; CDR3 DNA: TGCGCCAGCAGCTTGCAGGCTCAGGGGAGCGGAACCCAGTACTTC; CDR3 protein: CASSLQAQGSGTQYF
J gene: TRBJ1-5; D gene: NA; V gene: TRBV6-2/TRBV6-3; clone size: NA; CDR3 DNA: TGTGCCAGCAGTCATCGGACAGATAGCAATCAGCCCCAGCATTTT; CDR3 protein: CASSHRTDSNQPQHF
J gene: TRBJ2-5; D gene: NA; V gene: TRBV10-3; clone size: NA; CDR3 DNA: TGTGCCATCAGCCCCAGGGGAAGCGGGAAACGAGAGACCCAGTACTTC; CDR3 protein: CAISPRGSGKRETQYF
J gene: TRBJ2-5; D gene: NA; V gene: TRBV11-3; clone size: NA; CDR3 DNA: TGTGCCAGCAGCTTAGGGGACGGGGGCCAAGAGACCCAGTACTTC; CDR3 protein: CASSLGDGGQETQYF
J gene: TRBJ2-5; D gene: TRBD2; V gene: TRBV20-1; clone size: NA; CDR3 DNA: TGCAGTGCTAGCCTATCCGGGACTAGCAAGACCCAGTACTTC; CDR3 protein: CSASLSGTSKTQYF
J gene: TRBJ1-2; D gene: TRBD1; V gene: TRBV7-2; clone size: once; CDR3 DNA: TGTGCCAGCAGCTTCGCCGGGACAGGCGTTGTAGGCTACACCTTC; CDR3 protein: CASSFAGTGVVGYTF
J gene: TRBJ2-1; D gene: NA; V gene: TRBV7-2; clone size: NA; CDR3 DNA: TGTGCCAGCAGCTTATTGGGCGGGGGCTTGATTGAGCAGTTCTTC; CDR3 protein: CASSLLGGGLIEQFF
J gene: TRBJ2-1; D gene: NA; V gene: TRBV6-1; clone size: NA; CDR3 DNA: TGTGCCAGCACCAACCCCCGGGGCCACAATGAGCAGTTCTTC; CDR3 protein: CASTNPRGHNEQFF
J gene: TRBJ2-1; D gene: TRBD2; V gene: TRBV4-1; clone size: NA; CDR3 DNA: TGCGCCAGCAGCCAAGATCTTACGGGACTAGCGGTACCCTACAATGAGCAGTTCTTC; CDR3 protein: CASSQDLTGLAVPYNEQFF